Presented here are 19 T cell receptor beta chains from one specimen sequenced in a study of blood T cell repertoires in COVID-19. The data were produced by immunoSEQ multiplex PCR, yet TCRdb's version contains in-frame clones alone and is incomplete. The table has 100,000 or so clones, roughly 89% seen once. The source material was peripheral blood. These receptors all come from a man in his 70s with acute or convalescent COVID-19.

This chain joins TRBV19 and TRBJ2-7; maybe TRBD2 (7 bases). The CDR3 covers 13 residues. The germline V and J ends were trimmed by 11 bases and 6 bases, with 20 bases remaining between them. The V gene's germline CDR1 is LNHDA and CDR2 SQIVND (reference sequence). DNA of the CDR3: TGTGCCGGCGTTGGGGGGGCATTACTCGAGCAGTACTTC. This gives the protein CAGVGGALLEQYF.

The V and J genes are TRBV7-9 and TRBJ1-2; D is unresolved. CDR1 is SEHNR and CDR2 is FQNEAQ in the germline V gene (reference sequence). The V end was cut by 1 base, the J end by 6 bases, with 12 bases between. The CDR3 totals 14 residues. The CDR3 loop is CASSLGAPDDGYTF. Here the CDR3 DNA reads TGTGCCAGCAGCTTAGGGGCCCCTGATGATGGCTACACCTTC. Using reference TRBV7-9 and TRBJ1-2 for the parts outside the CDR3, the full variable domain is DTGVSQNPRHKITKRGQNVTFRCDPISEHNRLYWYRQTLGQGPEFLTYFQNEAQLEKSRLLSDRFSAERPKGSFSTLEIQRTEQGDSAMYLCASSLGAPDDGYTFGSGTRLTVV.

This CDR3 reads CAGTGTGVGNTIYF. The CDR3 DNA is TGTGCCGGAACCGGGACAGGGGTTGGAAACACCATATATTTT. This sequence joins TRBV7-9 and TRBJ1-3; TRBD1 aligns across 10 bases. The CDR3 runs 14 residues. Per the germline V gene, CDR1 is SEHNR and CDR2 is FQNEAQ (reference sequence). Trimming removed 11 bases from V and 3 bases from J; junction bases left unmatched: 7.

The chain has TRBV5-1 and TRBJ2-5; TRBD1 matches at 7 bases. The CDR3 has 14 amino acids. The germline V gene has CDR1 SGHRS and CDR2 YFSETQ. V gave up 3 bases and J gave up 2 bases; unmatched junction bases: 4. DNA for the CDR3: TGCGCCAGCAGCTACTTGACAGGGCAAGAGACCCAGTACTTC. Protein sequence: CASSYLTGQETQYF. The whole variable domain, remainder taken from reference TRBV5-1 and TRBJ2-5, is KAGVTQTPRYLIKTRGQQVTLSCSPISGHRSVSWYQQTPGQGLQFLFEYFSETQRNKGNFPGRFSGRQFSNSRSEMNVSTLELGDSALYLCASSYLTGQETQYFGPGTRLLVL.

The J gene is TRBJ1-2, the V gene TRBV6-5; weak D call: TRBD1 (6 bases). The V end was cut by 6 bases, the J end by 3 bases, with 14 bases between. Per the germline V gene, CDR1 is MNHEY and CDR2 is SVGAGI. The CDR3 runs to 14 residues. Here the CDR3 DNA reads TGTGCCAGCAGCTGGCAACAGGGTTACTATGGCTACACCTTC. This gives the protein CASSWQQGYYGYTF.

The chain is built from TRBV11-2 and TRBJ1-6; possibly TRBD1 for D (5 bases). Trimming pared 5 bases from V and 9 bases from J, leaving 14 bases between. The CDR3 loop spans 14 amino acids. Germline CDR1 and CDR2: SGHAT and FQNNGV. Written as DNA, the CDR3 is TGTGCCAGCAGCGTATCCGGGACTCTTTCACCCCTCCACTTT. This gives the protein CASSVSGTLSPLHF.

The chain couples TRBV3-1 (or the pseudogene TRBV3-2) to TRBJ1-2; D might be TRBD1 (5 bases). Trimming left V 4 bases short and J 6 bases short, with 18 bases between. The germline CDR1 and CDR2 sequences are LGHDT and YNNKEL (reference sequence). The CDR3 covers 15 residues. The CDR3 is CASSLSTTGVNGYTF. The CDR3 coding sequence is TGTGCCAGCAGCCTTTCGACGACGGGGGTGAATGGCTACACCTTC.

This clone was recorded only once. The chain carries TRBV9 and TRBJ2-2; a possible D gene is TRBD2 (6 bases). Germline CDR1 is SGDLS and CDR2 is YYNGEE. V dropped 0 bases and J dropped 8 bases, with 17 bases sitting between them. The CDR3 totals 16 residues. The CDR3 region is CASSVGLALIEGELFF. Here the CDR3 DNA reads TGTGCCAGCAGCGTAGGGCTAGCGCTCATCGAAGGGGAGCTGTTTTTT.

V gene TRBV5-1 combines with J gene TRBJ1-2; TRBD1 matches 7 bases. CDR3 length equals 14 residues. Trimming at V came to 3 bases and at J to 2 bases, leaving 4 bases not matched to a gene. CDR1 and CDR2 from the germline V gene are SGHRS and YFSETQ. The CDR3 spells CASSWGDSNYGYTF. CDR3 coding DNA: TGCGCCAGCAGCTGGGGGGACAGCAACTATGGCTACACCTTC.

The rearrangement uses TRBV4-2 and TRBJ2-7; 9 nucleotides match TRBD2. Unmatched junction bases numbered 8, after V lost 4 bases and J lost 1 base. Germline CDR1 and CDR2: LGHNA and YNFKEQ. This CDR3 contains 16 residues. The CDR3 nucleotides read TGTGCCAGCAGCCGAGGGGGACTAGCAGAATCCTACGAGCAGTACTTC. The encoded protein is CASSRGGLAESYEQYF.

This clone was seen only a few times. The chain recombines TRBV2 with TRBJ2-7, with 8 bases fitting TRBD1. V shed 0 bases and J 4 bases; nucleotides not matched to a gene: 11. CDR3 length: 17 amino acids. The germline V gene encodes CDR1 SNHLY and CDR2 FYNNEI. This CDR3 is CASSEALRTGRPYEQYF. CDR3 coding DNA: TGTGCCAGCAGTGAAGCGCTTAGGACAGGGCGCCCATACGAGCAGTACTTC.

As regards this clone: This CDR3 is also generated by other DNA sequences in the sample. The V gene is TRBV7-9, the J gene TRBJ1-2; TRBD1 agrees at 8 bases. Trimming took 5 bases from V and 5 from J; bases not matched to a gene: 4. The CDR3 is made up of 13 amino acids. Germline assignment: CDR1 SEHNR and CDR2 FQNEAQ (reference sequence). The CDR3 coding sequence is TGTGCCAGCAGCCCCCGACAGGGGTATGGCTACACCTTC. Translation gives CASSPRQGYGYTF.

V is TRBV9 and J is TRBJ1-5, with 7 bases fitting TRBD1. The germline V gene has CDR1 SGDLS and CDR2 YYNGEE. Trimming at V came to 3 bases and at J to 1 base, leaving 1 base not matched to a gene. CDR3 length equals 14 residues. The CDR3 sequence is CASSGGQSNQPQHF. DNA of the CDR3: TGTGCCAGCAGCGGGGGACAGAGCAATCAGCCCCAGCATTTT.

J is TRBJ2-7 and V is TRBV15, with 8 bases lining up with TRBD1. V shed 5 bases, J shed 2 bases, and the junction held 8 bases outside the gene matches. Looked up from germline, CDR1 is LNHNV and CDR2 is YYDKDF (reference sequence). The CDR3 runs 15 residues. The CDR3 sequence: CATSPTGTGPYEQYF. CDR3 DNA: TGTGCCACCAGCCCCACAGGGACAGGCCCCTACGAGCAGTACTTC. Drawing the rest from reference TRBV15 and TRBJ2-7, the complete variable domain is DAMVIQNPRYQVTQFGKPVTLSCSQTLNHNVMYWYQQKSSQAPKLLFHYYDKDFNNEADTPDNFQSRRPNTSFCFLDIRSPGLGDTAMYLCATSPTGTGPYEQYFGPGTRLTVT.

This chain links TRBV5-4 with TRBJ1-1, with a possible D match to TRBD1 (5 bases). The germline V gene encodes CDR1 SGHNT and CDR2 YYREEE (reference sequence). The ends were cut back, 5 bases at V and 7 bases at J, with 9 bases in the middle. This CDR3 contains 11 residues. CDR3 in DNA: TGTGCCAGCAGTTCCGACAGTGAAGCTTTCTTT. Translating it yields CASSSDSEAFF. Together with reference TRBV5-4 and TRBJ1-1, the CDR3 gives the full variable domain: ETGVTQSPTHLIKTRGQQVTLRCSSQSGHNTVSWYQQALGQGPQFIFQYYREEENGRGNFPPRFSGLQFPNYSSELNVNALELDDSALYLCASSSDSEAFFGQGTRLTVV.

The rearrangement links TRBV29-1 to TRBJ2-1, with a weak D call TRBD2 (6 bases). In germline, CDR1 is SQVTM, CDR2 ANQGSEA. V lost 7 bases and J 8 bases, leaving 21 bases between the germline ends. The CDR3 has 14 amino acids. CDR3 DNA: TGCAGCGCCGCCTTCAAACTAGCCTCGGATGAGCAGTTCTTC. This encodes CSAAFKLASDEQFF.

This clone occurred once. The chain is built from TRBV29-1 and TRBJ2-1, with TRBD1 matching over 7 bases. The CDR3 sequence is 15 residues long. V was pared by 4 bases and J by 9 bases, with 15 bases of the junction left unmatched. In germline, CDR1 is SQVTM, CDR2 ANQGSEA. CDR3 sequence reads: CSVARGDSLTGEQFF. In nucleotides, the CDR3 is TGCAGCGTTGCTCGTGGGGACAGCTTAACCGGTGAGCAGTTCTTC.

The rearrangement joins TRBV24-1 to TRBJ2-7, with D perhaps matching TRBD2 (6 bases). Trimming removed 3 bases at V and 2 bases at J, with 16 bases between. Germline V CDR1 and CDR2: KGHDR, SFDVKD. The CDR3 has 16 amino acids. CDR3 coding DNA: TGTGCCACCAGTGATAGCAGGGTCGGGACTCCCTACGAGCAGTACTTC. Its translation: CATSDSRVGTPYEQYF.

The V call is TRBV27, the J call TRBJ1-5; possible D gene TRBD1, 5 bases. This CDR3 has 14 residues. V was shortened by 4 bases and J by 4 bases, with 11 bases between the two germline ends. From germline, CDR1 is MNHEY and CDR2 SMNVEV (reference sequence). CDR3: CASSSPGSNQPQHF. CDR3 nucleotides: TGTGCCAGCAGTTCTCCAGGGTCGAATCAGCCCCAGCATTTT.